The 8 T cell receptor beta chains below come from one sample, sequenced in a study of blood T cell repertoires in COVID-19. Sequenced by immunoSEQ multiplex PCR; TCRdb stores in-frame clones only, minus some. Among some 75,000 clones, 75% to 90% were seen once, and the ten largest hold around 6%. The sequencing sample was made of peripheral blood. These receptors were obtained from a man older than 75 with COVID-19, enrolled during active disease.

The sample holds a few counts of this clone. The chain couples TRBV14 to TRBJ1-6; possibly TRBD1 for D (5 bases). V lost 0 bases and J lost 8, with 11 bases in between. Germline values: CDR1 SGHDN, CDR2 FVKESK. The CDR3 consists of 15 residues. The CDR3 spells CASSQEGPMYSPLHF. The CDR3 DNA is TGTGCCAGCAGCCAAGAGGGGCCGATGTATTCACCCCTCCACTTT.

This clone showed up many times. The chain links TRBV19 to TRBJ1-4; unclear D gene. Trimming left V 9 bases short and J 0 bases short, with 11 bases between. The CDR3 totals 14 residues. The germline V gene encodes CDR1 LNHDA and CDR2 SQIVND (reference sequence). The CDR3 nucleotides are TGTGCCAGCAGCGAGCCTTCAACTAATGAAAAACTGTTTTTT. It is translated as CASSEPSTNEKLFF.

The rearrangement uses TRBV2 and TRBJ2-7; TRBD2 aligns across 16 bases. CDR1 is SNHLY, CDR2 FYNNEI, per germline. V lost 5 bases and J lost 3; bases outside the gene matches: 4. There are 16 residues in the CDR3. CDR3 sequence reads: CASSPGLAGGNYEQYF. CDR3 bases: TGTGCCAGCAGTCCGGGACTAGCGGGGGGGAACTACGAGCAGTACTTC. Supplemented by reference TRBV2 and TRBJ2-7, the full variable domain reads EPEVTQTPSHQVTQMGQEVILRCVPISNHLYFYWYRQILGQKVEFLVSFYNNEISEKSEIFDDQFSVERPDGSNFTLKIRSTKLEDSAMYFCASSPGLAGGNYEQYFGPGTRLTVT.

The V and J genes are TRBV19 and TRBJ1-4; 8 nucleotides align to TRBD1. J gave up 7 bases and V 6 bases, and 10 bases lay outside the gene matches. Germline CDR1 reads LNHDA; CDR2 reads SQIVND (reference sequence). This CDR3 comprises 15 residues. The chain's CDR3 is CASSPKGQALEKLFF. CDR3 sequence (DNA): TGTGCCAGTAGCCCCAAGGGACAGGCCCTTGAAAAACTGTTTTTT.

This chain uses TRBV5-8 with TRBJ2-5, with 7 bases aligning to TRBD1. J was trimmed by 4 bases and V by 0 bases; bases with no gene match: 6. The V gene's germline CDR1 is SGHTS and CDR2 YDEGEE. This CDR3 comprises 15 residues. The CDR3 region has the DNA TGTGCCAGCAGCTTGGGAACAGGGGAAGCAGAGACCCAGTACTTC. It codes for CASSLGTGEAETQYF.

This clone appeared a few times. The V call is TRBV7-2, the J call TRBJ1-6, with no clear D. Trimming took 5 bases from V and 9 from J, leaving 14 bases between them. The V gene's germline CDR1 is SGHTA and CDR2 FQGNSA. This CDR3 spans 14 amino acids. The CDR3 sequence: CASSPGGFLSPLHF. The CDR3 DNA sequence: TGTGCCAGCAGCCCGGGAGGGTTCCTTTCACCCCTCCACTTT.

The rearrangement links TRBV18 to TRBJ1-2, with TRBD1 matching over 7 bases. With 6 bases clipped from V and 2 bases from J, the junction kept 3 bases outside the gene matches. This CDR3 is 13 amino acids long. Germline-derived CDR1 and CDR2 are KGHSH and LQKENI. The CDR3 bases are TGTGCCAGCTCTCTGGACAGGAACTATGGCTACACCTTC. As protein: CASSLDRNYGYTF.

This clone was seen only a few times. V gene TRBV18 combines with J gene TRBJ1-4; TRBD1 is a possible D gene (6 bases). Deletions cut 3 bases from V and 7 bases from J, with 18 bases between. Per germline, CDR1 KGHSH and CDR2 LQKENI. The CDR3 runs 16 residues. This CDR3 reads CASSPFDATGGEKLFF. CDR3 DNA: TGTGCCAGCTCACCCTTCGATGCGACAGGAGGTGAAAAACTGTTTTTT.